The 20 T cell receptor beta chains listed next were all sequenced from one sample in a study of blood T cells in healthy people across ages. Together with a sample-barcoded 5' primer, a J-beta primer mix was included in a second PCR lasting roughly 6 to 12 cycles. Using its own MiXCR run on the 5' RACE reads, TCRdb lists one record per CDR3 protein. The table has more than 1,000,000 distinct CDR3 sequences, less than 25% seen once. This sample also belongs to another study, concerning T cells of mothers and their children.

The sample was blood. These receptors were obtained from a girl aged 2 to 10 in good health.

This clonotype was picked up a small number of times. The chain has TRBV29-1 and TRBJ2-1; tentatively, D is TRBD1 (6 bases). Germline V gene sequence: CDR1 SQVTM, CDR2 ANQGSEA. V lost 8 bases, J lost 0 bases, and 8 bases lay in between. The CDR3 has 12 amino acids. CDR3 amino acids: CSSRGSYNEQFF. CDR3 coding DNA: TGCAGCTCCAGGGGCTCCTACAATGAGCAGTTCTTC.

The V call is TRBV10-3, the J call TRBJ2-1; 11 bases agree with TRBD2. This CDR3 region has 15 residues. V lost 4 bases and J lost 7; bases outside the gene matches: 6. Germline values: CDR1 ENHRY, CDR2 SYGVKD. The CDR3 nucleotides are TGTGCCATCAGTGCCCGACTAGCGGGACGGAATGAGCAGTTCTTC. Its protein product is CAISARLAGRNEQFF.

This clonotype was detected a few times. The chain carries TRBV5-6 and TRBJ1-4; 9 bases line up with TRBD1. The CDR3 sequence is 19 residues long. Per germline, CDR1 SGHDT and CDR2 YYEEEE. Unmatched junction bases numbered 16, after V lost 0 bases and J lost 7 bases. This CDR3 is CASSLAGGQGGRESEKLFF. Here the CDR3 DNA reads TGTGCCAGCAGCTTGGCCGGGGGACAGGGCGGACGCGAGAGTGAAAAACTGTTTTTT.

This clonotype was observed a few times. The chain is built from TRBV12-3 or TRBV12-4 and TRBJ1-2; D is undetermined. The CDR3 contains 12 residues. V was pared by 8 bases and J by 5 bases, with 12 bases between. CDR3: CASGNLGYGYTF. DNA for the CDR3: TGTGCCAGCGGGAACCTAGGGTATGGCTACACCTTC.

In DNA form, the CDR3 reads TGTGCCAGCAGATCGACAGGCGAGCAGTACTTC. Its protein is CASRSTGEQYF. The rearrangement links TRBV7-9 to TRBJ2-7; D might be TRBD1 (6 bases). V lost 6 bases and J 6 bases, leaving 9 bases between the germline ends. The germline V gene encodes CDR1 SEHNR and CDR2 FQNEAQ (reference sequence). The CDR3 runs to 11 residues.

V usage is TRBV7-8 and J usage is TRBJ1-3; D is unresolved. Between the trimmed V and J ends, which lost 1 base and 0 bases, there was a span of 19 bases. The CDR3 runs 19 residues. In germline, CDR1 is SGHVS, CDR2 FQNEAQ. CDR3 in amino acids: CASSLVSAMNGVSGNTIYF. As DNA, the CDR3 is TGTGCCAGCAGCTTAGTTAGCGCCATGAACGGGGTCTCTGGAAACACCATATATTTT.

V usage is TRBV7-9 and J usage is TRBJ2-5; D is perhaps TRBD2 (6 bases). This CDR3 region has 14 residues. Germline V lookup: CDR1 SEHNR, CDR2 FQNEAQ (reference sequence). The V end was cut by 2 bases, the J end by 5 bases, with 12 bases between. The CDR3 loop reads CASSLFGGTETQYF. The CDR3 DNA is TGTGCCAGCAGCTTATTTGGCGGGACTGAGACCCAGTACTTC. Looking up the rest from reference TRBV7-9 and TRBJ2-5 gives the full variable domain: DTGVSQNPRHKITKRGQNVTFRCDPISEHNRLYWYRQTLGQGPEFLTYFQNEAQLEKSRLLSDRFSAERPKGSFSTLEIQRTEQGDSAMYLCASSLFGGTETQYFGPGTRLLVL.

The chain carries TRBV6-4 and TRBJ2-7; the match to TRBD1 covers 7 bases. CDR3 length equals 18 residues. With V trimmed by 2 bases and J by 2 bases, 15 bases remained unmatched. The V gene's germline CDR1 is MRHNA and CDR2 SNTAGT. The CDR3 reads CASSDLLPSTGAAYEQYF. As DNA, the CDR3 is TGTGCCAGCAGTGACCTGCTCCCTTCTACAGGGGCAGCCTACGAGCAGTACTTC.

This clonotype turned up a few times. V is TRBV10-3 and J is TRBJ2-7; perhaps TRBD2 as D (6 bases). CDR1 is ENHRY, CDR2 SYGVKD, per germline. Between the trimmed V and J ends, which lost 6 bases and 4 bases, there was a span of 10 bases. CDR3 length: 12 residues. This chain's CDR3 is CAIRGTQYEQYF. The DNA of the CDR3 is TGTGCCATCAGGGGGACTCAATACGAGCAGTACTTC.

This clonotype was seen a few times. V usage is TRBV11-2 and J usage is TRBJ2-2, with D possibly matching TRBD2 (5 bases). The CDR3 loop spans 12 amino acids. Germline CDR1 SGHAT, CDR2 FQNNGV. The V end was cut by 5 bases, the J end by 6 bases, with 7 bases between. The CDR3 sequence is CASSPEAGELFF. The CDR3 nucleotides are TGTGCCAGCAGCCCGGAGGCCGGGGAGCTGTTTTTT.

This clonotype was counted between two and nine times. CDR3: CSGRGAFRETQYF. CDR3 sequence (DNA): TGCAGCGGTAGAGGGGCCTTCCGGGAGACCCAGTACTTC. The chain employs TRBV29-1 and TRBJ2-5, with D possibly called TRBD1 or TRBD2 (5 bases each). Germline V CDR1 and CDR2: SQVTM, ANQGSEA. The CDR3 runs 13 residues. V was trimmed by 7 bases and J by 5 bases, leaving 17 bases between them.

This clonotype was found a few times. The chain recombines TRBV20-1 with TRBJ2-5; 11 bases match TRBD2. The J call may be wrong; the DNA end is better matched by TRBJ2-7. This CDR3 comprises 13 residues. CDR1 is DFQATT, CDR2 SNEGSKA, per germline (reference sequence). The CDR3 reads CSAATSGAYEQYF. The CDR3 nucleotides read TGCAGTGCTGCGACTAGCGGGGCCTACGAGCAGTACTTC.

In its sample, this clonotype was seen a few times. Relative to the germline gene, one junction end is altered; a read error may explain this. CDR3 sequence: CASRDFGRDYDYTF. The CDR3 DNA sequence: TGTGCCAGCAGGGATTTCGGACGGGACTATGACTACACCTTC. The V and J genes are TRBV7-2 and TRBJ1-2; perhaps TRBD1 as D (5 bases). The CDR3 extends over 14 amino acids. From germline, CDR1 is SGHTA and CDR2 FQGNSA. Filled out from reference TRBV7-2 and TRBJ1-2, the complete variable domain reads GAGVSQSPSNKVTEKGKDVELRCDPISGHTALYWYRQSLGQGLEFLIYFQGNSAPDKSGLPSDRFSAERTGGSVSTLTIQRTQQEDSAVYLCASRDFGRDYDYTFGSGTRLTVV.

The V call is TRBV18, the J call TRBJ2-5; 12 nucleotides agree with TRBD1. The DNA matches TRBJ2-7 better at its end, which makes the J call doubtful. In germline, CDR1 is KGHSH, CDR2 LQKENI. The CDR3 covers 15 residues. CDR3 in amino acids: CASSRTGTGGHEQYF. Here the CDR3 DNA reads TGTGCCAGCTCACGAACCGGGACAGGGGGCCACGAGCAGTACTTC.

CDR3 sequence: CSAPSGGAGMAQYF. The CDR3 DNA follows: TGCAGTGCTCCTAGCGGGGGGGCCGGTATGGCCCAGTACTTC. The chain couples TRBV20-1 to TRBJ2-5; TRBD2 aligns across 12 bases. This CDR3 comprises 14 residues. Trimming at V came to 5 bases and at J to 9 bases, leaving 10 bases not matched to a gene. CDR1 and CDR2 (germline): DFQATT, SNEGSKA (reference sequence).

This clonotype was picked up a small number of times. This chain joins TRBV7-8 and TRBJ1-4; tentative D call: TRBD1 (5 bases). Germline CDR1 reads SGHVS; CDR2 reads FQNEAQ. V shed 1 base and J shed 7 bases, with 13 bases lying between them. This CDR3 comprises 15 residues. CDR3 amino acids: CASSLVAGSGEKLFF. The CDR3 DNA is TGTGCCAGCAGCTTAGTGGCAGGGAGTGGTGAAAAACTGTTTTTT.

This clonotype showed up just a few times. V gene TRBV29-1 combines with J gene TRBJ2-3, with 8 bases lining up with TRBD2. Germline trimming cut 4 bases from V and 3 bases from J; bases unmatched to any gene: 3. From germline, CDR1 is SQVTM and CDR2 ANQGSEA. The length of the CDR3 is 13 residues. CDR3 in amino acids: CSVGERGTDTQYF. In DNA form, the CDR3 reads TGCAGCGTTGGGGAGCGGGGGACAGATACGCAGTATTTT.

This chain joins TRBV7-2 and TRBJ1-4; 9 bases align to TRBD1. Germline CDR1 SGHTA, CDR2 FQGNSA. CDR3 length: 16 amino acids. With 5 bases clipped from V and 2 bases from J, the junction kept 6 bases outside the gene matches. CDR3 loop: CASSPQGAQTNEKLFF. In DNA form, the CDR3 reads TGTGCCAGCAGCCCACAGGGGGCTCAGACTAATGAAAAACTGTTTTTT. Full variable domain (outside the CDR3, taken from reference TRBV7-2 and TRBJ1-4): GAGVSQSPSNKVTEKGKDVELRCDPISGHTALYWYRQSLGQGLEFLIYFQGNSAPDKSGLPSDRFSAERTGGSVSTLTIQRTQQEDSAVYLCASSPQGAQTNEKLFFGSGTQLSVL.

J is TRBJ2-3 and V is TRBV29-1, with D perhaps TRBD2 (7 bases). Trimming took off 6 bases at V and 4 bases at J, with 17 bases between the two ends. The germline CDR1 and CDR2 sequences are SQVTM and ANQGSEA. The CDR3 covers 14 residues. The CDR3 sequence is CSVGGGGPPDTQYF. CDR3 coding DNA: TGCAGCGTCGGAGGGGGGGGGCCCCCAGATACGCAGTATTTT.

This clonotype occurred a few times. The CDR3 sequence: CASSYREGTYEQYF. Written as DNA, the CDR3 is TGTGCCAGCAGTTACCGGGAGGGGACCTACGAGCAGTACTTC. V and J are TRBV6-2 or TRBV6-3 and TRBJ2-5; 8 bases match TRBD2. The J call may be wrong; the DNA end is better matched by TRBJ2-7. Germline V gene data show CDR1 as MNHEY and CDR2 as SVGEGT. This CDR3 has 14 amino acids.